What follows are 14 T cell receptor beta chains derived from one specimen sequenced in a study of OX40 agonist ivuxolimab in advanced cancers. Measured with immunoSEQ multiplex PCR; TCRdb has only the in-frame clones, and not every one. Of about 56,000 clones listed, about 80% were seen once; the top ten hold under 4%. Material: CD4+ or CD8+ T cells sorted from blood, obtained in a trial of the OX40 agonist ivuxolimab. The origin of the receptors is an adult with an advanced solid tumor such as melanoma, head and neck, liver or kidney cancer.

This clone was counted only a few times. The chain has TRBV21-1 and TRBJ2-1; whether TRBD2, the table's D call, matches the DNA was not checked. TRBV21-1 is a documented pseudogene. The CDR3 has 15 residues. The CDR3: CASSKGLRGSDEQFF. The CDR3 DNA sequence: TGTGCCAGCAGCAAAGGATTGCGGGGTAGCGATGAGCAGTTCTTC.

CDR3 region: CASSIFKGFTDTQYF. DNA of the CDR3: TGTGCCAGTAGTATATTTAAGGGATTCACAGATACGCAGTATTTT. The chain employs TRBV19 and TRBJ2-3; D remains ambiguous. Germline V lookup: CDR1 LNHDA, CDR2 SQIVND (reference sequence). Deletions cut 2 bases from V and 2 bases from J, with 11 bases between. This CDR3 has 15 residues. The full variable domain, its missing parts supplied by reference TRBV19 and TRBJ2-3, is DGGITQSPKYLFRKEGQNVTLSCEQNLNHDAMYWYRQDPGQGLRLIYYSQIVNDFQKGDIAEGYSVSREKKESFPLTVTSAQKNPTAFYLCASSIFKGFTDTQYFGPGTRLTVL.

The CDR3 sequence: CASSSLGATEAFF. The DNA of the CDR3 is TGTGCCAGCAGCTCCCTAGGGGCGACTGAAGCTTTCTTT. This rearrangement joins TRBV5-6 to TRBJ1-1; tentatively, D is TRBD1 (5 bases). The CDR3 spans 13 residues. Germline V gives CDR1 SGHDT, CDR2 YYEEEE. The ends were cut back, 3 bases at V and 5 bases at J, with 11 bases in the middle.

This chain uses TRBV11-3 with TRBJ2-5, with D possibly being TRBD1 (6 bases). The CDR3 runs to 13 residues. Looked up from germline, CDR1 is SGHNT and CDR2 is YENEEA. Trimming left V 6 bases short and J 5 bases short, with 13 bases between. CDR3 nucleotide sequence: TGTGCCAGCAGTACCCGGGACATGGAGACCCAGTACTTC. Amino acids: CASSTRDMETQYF.

The V gene is TRBV4-1, the J gene TRBJ2-7; perhaps TRBD2 as D (5 bases). CDR1 and CDR2 from the germline V gene are MGHRA and YSYEKL. V was shortened by 0 bases and J by 6 bases, with 9 bases between the two germline ends. There are 13 residues in the CDR3. CDR3 loop: CASSQEGRSEQYF. Written as DNA, the CDR3 is TGCGCCAGCAGCCAAGAGGGGAGAAGCGAGCAGTACTTC.

This chain uses TRBV7-8 with TRBJ1-3, with a possible D match to TRBD1 (6 bases). The CDR3 length is 17 residues. Germline V gene data show CDR1 as SGHVS and CDR2 as FQNEAQ. V dropped 1 base and J dropped 0 bases, with 13 bases sitting between them. CDR3 nucleotide sequence: TGTGCCAGCAGCTTAGACAGGGCCCTTAGCTCTGGAAACACCATATATTTT. This translates into CASSLDRALSSGNTIYF.

The chain is built from TRBV2 and TRBJ2-1; 12 bases are shared with TRBD2. The germline V gene encodes CDR1 SNHLY and CDR2 FYNNEI. The V and J ends lost 2 bases and 5 bases, in that order; junction bases with no gene match: 4. The length of the CDR3 is 16 residues. CDR3 DNA: TGTGCCAGCAGTGAACTAGCGGGAGGGCCGGACAATGAGCAGTTCTTC. Amino acids: CASSELAGGPDNEQFF.

The chain uses TRBV11-3 and TRBJ1-2, with D unclear. V lost 3 bases to trimming and J lost 6 bases, with 14 bases between them. This CDR3 is built from 14 residues. CDR1 and CDR2 from the germline V gene are SGHNT and YENEEA. In nucleotides, the CDR3 is TGTGCCAGCAGCTTCTCCCGACTATTGGATGGCTACACCTTC. Its protein product is CASSFSRLLDGYTF.

The chain is built from TRBV5-1 and TRBJ1-1; D is ambiguous. The germline V gene encodes CDR1 SGHRS and CDR2 YFSETQ. V was pared by 5 bases and J by 0 bases, with 8 bases between. The CDR3 totals 13 residues. CDR3 in amino acids: CASRPGLNTEAFF. CDR3 nucleotide sequence: TGCGCCAGCAGGCCGGGCTTGAACACTGAAGCTTTCTTT.

This chain uses TRBV15 with TRBJ2-2; tentative D call: TRBD2 (6 bases). The CDR3 has 18 amino acids. The germline CDR1 and CDR2 sequences are LNHNV and YYDKDF (reference sequence). Trimming removed 0 bases from V and 5 bases from J, with 19 bases in between. In DNA form, the CDR3 reads TGTGCCACCAGCAGAGAGCGGGCGGGAACCTTTAAGACCGGGGAGCTGTTTTTT. This codes for CATSRERAGTFKTGELFF.

The chain has TRBV9 and TRBJ2-7; D may be TRBD2 (6 bases). The CDR3 spans 17 residues. Trimming removed 4 bases at V and 0 bases at J, with 20 bases between. Germline V lookup: CDR1 SGDLS, CDR2 YYNGEE. The DNA for the CDR3 is TGTGCCAGCAGCCCCCGGGATGGTAGCGGAAGCTCCTACGAGCAGTACTTC. Translating it yields CASSPRDGSGSSYEQYF. Using reference TRBV9 and TRBJ2-7 for the parts outside the CDR3, the full variable domain is DSGVTQTPKHLITATGQRVTLRCSPRSGDLSVYWYQQSLDQGLQFLIQYYNGEERAKGNILERFSAQQFPDLHSELNLSSLELGDSALYFCASSPRDGSGSSYEQYFGPGTRLTVT.

The chain links TRBV28 to TRBJ1-4; D is uncertain. Germline CDR1 MDHEN, CDR2 SYDVKM. This CDR3 contains 15 residues. V lost 3 bases to trimming and J lost 8 bases, with 16 bases between them. The chain's CDR3 is CASSFLPARREKLFF. The DNA for the CDR3 is TGTGCCAGCAGTTTCCTGCCGGCCCGGAGGGAAAAACTGTTTTTT.

The chain couples TRBV27 to TRBJ1-4; D possibly corresponds to TRBD1 (5 bases). From germline, CDR1 is MNHEY and CDR2 SMNVEV (reference sequence). V lost 4 bases and J lost 2, with 23 bases in between. The CDR3 runs 19 residues. CDR3: CASSSYLNRLRGTNEKLFF. In nucleotides, the CDR3 is TGTGCCAGCAGTTCCTACTTAAACCGGTTGCGGGGGACTAATGAAAAACTGTTTTTT.

This chain joins TRBV23-1 and TRBJ1-1; D may be TRBD1 (5 bases). TRBV23-1 is sorted into the ORF group, with uncertain function. The length of the CDR3 is 15 residues. Trimming took off 2 bases at V and 2 bases at J, with 12 bases between the two ends. CDR3 in amino acids: CASSQRWGLNTEAFF. The CDR3 DNA reads as TGCGCCAGCAGTCAACGCTGGGGCCTTAACACTGAAGCTTTCTTT.